These T cell receptor beta chains were read from a single sample in a study of CD8+ T cells in alopecia areata. The data were produced by immunoSEQ multiplex PCR, yet TCRdb's version contains in-frame clones alone and is incomplete. Of 130,000 to 150,000 clones listed, around 86% were seen once; the top ten hold over 12%. The starting material was CD8+ T cells sorted from blood, obtained at week 0. The receptor set was obtained from a human donor with alopecia areata. Each CDR3 is given with its conserved first and last residue.

>TRBJ2-1|TRBV29-1
CSGMDREQFF
>TRBJ2-4|TRBV5-5
CASSPLRTSKNIQYF
>TRBJ2-1|TRBV11-2
CASSFISGRISEQFF
>TRBJ2-2|TRBV23-1
CASSHRLAGMNTGELFF
>TRBJ2-5|TRBV4-1
CASSQEADGETQYF
>TRBJ2-6|TRBV7-9
CASSLRGKTGANVLTF
>TRBJ2-5|TRBV7-7
CASSHGRKETQYF
>TRBJ1-2|TRBV2
CASSVTRDRDNGYTF
>TRBJ2-4|TRBV2
CASSKTSGGLYLAKNIQYF
>TRBJ2-1|TRBV7-8
CASIGTAASAEQFF
>TRBJ2-1|TRBV2
CASSEEGLAGPNEQFF
>TRBJ2-1|TRBV7-9
CASSRRGQGAHNEQFF
>TRBJ2-2|TRBV29-1
CSVPGGAGELFF
>TRBJ2-7|TRBV27
CASSSLAGLEQYF
>TRBJ2-1|TRBV29-1
CSVEDRGQLAGDYNEQFF
>TRBJ1-2|TRBV29-1
CSVERGPDGNYGYTF
>TRBJ1-1|TRBV4-1
CASSLEGSMNTEAFF
>TRBJ1-1|TRBV5-1
CASSLARGGLTEAFF
>TRBJ1-2|TRBV29-1
CSVDWGGYGYTF
>TRBJ2-7|TRBV7-9
CASSPGSYEQYF
>TRBJ2-7|TRBV29-1
CSVVIPGPRNYEQYF
>TRBJ2-3|TRBV6-1
CASSEVRGTDTQYF
>TRBJ2-1|TRBV6-5
CASSYQLAGGPYEQFF
>TRBJ2-3|TRBV10-1
CASSESVSDTQYF
>TRBJ1-1|TRBV29-1
CSVGNRTGESMNTEAFF
>TRBJ2-1|TRBV27
CASSLLKGTGWENEQFF
>TRBJ2-7|TRBV5-6
CASSSEAGRDSYEQYF
>TRBJ2-1|TRBV7-9
CASSPGTAYNEQFF
>TRBJ2-7|TRBV29-1
CSGSQDRGDEQYF
>TRBJ2-7|TRBV27
CASSLTGRSYEQYF
>TRBJ2-1|TRBV11-2
CASSLDPEEVEVNEQFF
>TRBJ2-1|TRBV7-2
CASSFGAGGGNEQFF
>TRBJ2-1|TRBV29-1
CSARQVENEQFF